This paragraph reports one T cell receptor (beta chain). As yet, its antigen is unknown. The sample is drawn from a study of OX40 agonist ivuxolimab in advanced cancers. Study overall: The mean age was about 57 years, ranging from about 20 to 90, with 65% to 85% of participants male.

Study-level results: The specificity for antigen of the expanded peripheral T cells was not determined. Expanded clones were, on average, more numerous among CD8+ T cells than CD4+.

V gave up 5 bases and J gave up 5 bases, with 13 bases separating them. The CDR3 is 14 amino acids. Germline CDR1 LNHDA, CDR2 SQIVND (reference sequence). Here immunoSEQ multiplex PCR was the method, and the copy in TCRdb shows in-frame clones only, minus some. The sample yields around 50,000 clones, approximately 94% seen once. The material sequenced was CD4+ or CD8+ T cells sorted from blood, taken in a trial of the OX40 agonist ivuxolimab. J is TRBJ1-5 and V is TRBV19; D is unclear. The source is an adult with an advanced solid tumor such as melanoma, head and neck, liver or kidney cancer. The CDR3 coding sequence is TGTGCCAGTAGTCCTTACAGCCCTGATCAGCCCCAGCATTTT. Residues: CASSPYSPDQPQHF. The complete variable domain, with remaining parts taken from reference TRBV19 and TRBJ1-5, reads DGGITQSPKYLFRKEGQNVTLSCEQNLNHDAMYWYRQDPGQGLRLIYYSQIVNDFQKGDIAEGYSVSREKKESFPLTVTSAQKNPTAFYLCASSPYSPDQPQHFGDGTRLSIL.